This record covers a single T cell receptor (beta chain). The record originates from a study of human T cells and chemical hapten exposure. This CDR3 is 15 amino acids long. CDR1 DFQATT and CDR2 SNEGSKA come from the germline V gene (reference sequence). The germline V and J ends were trimmed by 8 bases and 1 base, with 18 bases remaining between them. Documented time point: patch test 1, 2 weeks after DPC sensitization. Treatment here: therapeutic diphenylcyclopropenone sensitization with weekly scalp DPC. TCRdb analysed the RACE reads with MiXCR anew, one entry per CDR3 protein. The data contain around 110,000 distinct CDR3 sequences, 9.5% to 13% of them singletons.

The receptor's source is a woman between 45 and 65 years old with alopecia areata. Some clones in this sample may be carry-over from other donors' samples. This chain connects TRBV20-1 to TRBJ2-1; D is perhaps TRBD2 (7 bases). Sequencing used whole blood, obtained in connection with sensitization to the hapten diphenylcyclopropenone (DPC). The CDR3 region has the DNA TGCAGTTTTTTCGGGGGGCGCATATCCTACAATGAGCAGTTCTTC. Protein: CSFFGGRISYNEQFF.